This entry concerns a single T cell receptor (beta chain). This record comes from a study of cytomegalovirus exposure and HLA in healthy donors. The wider study: Out of 150 million to 200 million T cells, an earlier analysis found fewer than 140 million unique TCR beta sequences in total.

The primer mix had 60 Vbeta and 13 Jbeta primers. TCRdb's table, derived via immunoSEQ multiplex PCR, lists solely in-frame clones and lacks some. The table lists about 280,000 clones, about 90% of them singletons. Trimming at V came to 6 bases and at J to 1 base, leaving 5 bases not matched to a gene. CDR1 and CDR2 from the germline V gene are WNHNN and SYGVQD (reference sequence). CDR3 length: 14 amino acids. Sequenced material: PBMCs. This sequence joins TRBV10-1 and TRBJ2-7, with 8 bases that match TRBD2. The clonotype comes from a young woman in good health and CMV-seronegative. CDR3 protein: CASSAGLASYEQYF. The CDR3 DNA reads TGCGCCAGCAGCGCAGGACTAGCATCCTACGAGCAGTACTTC.